One sample yielded the 4 T cell receptor beta chains listed below, sequenced in a study of blood T cell repertoires in COVID-19. Here immunoSEQ multiplex PCR was the method, and the copy in TCRdb shows in-frame clones only, minus some. Among roughly 120,000 clones, approximately 82% were seen once, and the ten largest hold 7.5%. The material sequenced was peripheral blood. The origin of the receptors is a man between 65 and 85 years old with active or convalescent COVID-19.

V and J are TRBV19 and TRBJ2-5, with TRBD1 as a possible D gene (6 bases). The germline V gene encodes CDR1 LNHDA and CDR2 SQIVND (reference sequence). The CDR3 extends over 13 amino acids. Trimming removed 6 bases from V and 3 bases from J, with 11 bases in between. DNA for the CDR3: TGTGCCAGTAGAGATACAGGGAAAGAGACCCAGTACTTC. This gives the protein CASRDTGKETQYF.

This clone was counted a few times. The rearrangement joins TRBV3-1 (or the pseudogene TRBV3-2) to TRBJ1-1; D gene unclear. Per germline, CDR1 LGHDT and CDR2 YNNKEL (reference sequence). CDR3 size: 14 residues. Trimming removed 4 bases from V and 1 base from J, with 10 bases in between. CDR3 nucleotide sequence: TGTGCCAGCAGCCGATCCGGCGGGAACACTGAAGCTTTCTTT. Translating gives CASSRSGGNTEAFF.

The CDR3 here is CASSPTGGAVTDTQYF. The CDR3 DNA reads as TGTGCCAGTAGTCCCACTGGCGGGGCGGTCACAGATACGCAGTATTTT. This sequence joins TRBV19 and TRBJ2-3; a possible D gene is TRBD2 (6 bases). The V end was cut by 5 bases, the J end by 2 bases, with 17 bases between. Germline assignment: CDR1 LNHDA and CDR2 SQIVND (reference sequence). The CDR3 has 16 amino acids.

The rearrangement links TRBV19 to TRBJ1-5; no reliable D call. CDR3 length equals 13 residues. V was trimmed by 5 bases and J by 0 bases, leaving 5 bases between them. The germline CDR1 and CDR2 sequences are LNHDA and SQIVND (reference sequence). CDR3 sequence: CASSANSNQPQHF. CDR3 DNA: TGTGCCAGTAGTGCGAATAGCAATCAGCCCCAGCATTTT.